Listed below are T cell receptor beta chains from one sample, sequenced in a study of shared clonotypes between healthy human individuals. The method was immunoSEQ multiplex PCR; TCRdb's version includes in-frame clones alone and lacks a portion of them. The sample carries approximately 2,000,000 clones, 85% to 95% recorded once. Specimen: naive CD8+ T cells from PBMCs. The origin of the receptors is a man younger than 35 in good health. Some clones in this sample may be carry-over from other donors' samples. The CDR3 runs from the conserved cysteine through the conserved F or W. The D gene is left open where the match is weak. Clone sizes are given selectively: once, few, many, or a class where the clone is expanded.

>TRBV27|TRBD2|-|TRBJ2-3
CASSPWGLAGEGFSTDTQYF
TGTGCCAGCAGTCCCTGGGGACTAGCGGGAGAGGGGTTTAGCACAGATACGCAGTATTTT
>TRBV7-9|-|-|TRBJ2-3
CASSLVSTSTDTQYF
TGTGCCAGCAGCTTAGTTTCCACAAGCACAGATACGCAGTATTTT
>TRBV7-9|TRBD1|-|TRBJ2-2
CASSPKGALNTGELFF
TGTGCCAGCAGCCCTAAGGGGGCCCTGAACACCGGGGAGCTGTTTTTT
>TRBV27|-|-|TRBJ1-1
CASSLSAGEWNTEAFF
TGTGCCAGCAGTTTATCGGCAGGGGAATGGAACACTGAAGCTTTCTTT
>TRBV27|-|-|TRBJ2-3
CASSPSQGDYTDTQYF
TGTGCCAGCAGTCCATCACAGGGGGACTACACAGATACGCAGTATTTT
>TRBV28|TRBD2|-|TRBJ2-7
CASREPPGLAPAYEQYF
TGTGCCAGCAGAGAACCACCGGGACTAGCGCCCGCCTACGAGCAGTACTTC
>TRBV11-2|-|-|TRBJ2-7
CASSLVRGQYF
TGTGCCAGCAGCTTAGTACGTGGGCAGTACTTC
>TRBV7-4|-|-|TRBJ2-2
CASSFNWGFGQENTGELFF
TGTGCCAGCAGCTTCAATTGGGGTTTCGGACAAGAGAACACCGGGGAGCTGTTTTTT
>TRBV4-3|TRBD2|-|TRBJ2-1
CASSLTSGPYNEQFF
TGCGCCAGCAGCCTCACTAGCGGGCCTTACAATGAGCAGTTCTTC
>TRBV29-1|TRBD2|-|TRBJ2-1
CSVEQGGTSHNEQFF
TGCAGCGTTGAACAAGGGGGGACTAGTCACAATGAGCAGTTCTTC
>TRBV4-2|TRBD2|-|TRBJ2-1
CASSQLAGTTLYNEQFF
TGTGCCAGCAGCCAACTAGCGGGGACTACACTCTACAATGAGCAGTTCTTC
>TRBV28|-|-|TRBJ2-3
CASSLIAFGPTDTQYF
TGTGCCAGCAGTTTAATTGCCTTCGGACCCACAGATACGCAGTATTTT
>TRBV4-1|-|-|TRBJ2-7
CASSQDQQVGGRYEQYF
TGCGCCAGCAGCCAAGATCAGCAGGTGGGAGGTCGCTACGAGCAGTACTTC
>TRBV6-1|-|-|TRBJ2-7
CASSELSARPSYEQYF
TGTGCCAGCAGTGAATTGAGCGCTCGACCCTCCTACGAGCAGTACTTC
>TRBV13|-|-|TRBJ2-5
CASSRRRGRETQYF
TGTGCCAGCAGCCGACGGAGGGGGAGGGAGACCCAGTACTTC
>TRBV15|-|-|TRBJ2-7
CATSREEHYEQYF
TGTGCCACCAGCAGGGAGGAACACTACGAGCAGTACTTC
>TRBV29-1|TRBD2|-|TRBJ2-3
CSVVSSGGDTQYF
TGCAGCGTTGTTAGTAGCGGGGGAGATACGCAGTATTTT
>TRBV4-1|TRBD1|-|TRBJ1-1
CASSQELGQGTEAFF
TGCGCCAGCAGCCAAGAGCTAGGACAGGGCACTGAAGCTTTCTTT
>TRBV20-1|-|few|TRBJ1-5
CSATTGVSQHF
TGCAGTGCCACCACGGGGGTATCACAGCATTTT
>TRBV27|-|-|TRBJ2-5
CAGGWVDQETQYF
TGTGCCGGGGGTTGGGTCGACCAAGAGACCCAGTACTTC
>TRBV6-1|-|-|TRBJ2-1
CASSKRYNEQFF
TGTGCCAGCAGTAAACGCTACAATGAGCAGTTCTTC
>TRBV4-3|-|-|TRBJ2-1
CASSQDGASSYNEQFF
TGCGCCAGCAGCCAAGATGGCGCTAGCTCCTACAATGAGCAGTTCTTC
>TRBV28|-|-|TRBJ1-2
CASSLTLAGGNGYTF
TGTGCCAGCAGTTTAACACTAGCGGGGGGCAATGGCTACACCTTC
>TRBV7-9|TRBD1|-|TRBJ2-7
CASSHTGTGPTYEQYF
TGTGCCAGCAGCCATACCGGGACAGGGCCGACCTACGAGCAGTACTTC
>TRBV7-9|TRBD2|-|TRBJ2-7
CASSLAASGLHEQYF
TGTGCCAGCAGCTTAGCGGCTAGCGGGTTACACGAGCAGTACTTC
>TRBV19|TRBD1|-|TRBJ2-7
CASSKARQGAGEQYF
TGTGCCAGTAGTAAAGCCCGACAGGGGGCGGGGGAGCAGTACTTC
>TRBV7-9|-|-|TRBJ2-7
CASSLAVTGHSYEQYF
TGTGCCAGCAGCTTAGCGGTAACGGGACACTCCTACGAGCAGTACTTC
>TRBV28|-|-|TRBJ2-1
CASRPLTPPGSSYNEQFF
TGTGCCAGCCGCCCATTGACCCCCCCTGGGAGTTCCTACAATGAGCAGTTCTTC
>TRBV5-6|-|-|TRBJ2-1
CASKEYFAGKVHNEQFF
TGTGCCAGCAAGGAGTATTTTGCGGGTAAAGTTCATAATGAGCAGTTCTTC
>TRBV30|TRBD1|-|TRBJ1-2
CAWSTGGLRGYTF
TGTGCCTGGAGTACAGGGGGATTGAGGGGCTACACCTTC
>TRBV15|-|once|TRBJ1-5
CATSREGTPQHF
TGTGCCACCAGCAGAGAGGGGACGCCCCAGCATTTT
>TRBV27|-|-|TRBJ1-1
CASSFMWDLNTEAFF
TGTGCCAGCAGTTTTATGTGGGACTTGAACACTGAAGCTTTCTTT
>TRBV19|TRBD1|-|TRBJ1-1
CASSVGTGSSTEAFF
TGTGCCAGTAGTGTCGGGACAGGGTCTTCCACTGAAGCTTTCTTT
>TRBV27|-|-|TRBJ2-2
CASRIGGWGTGELFF
TGTGCCAGCAGAATAGGGGGATGGGGCACCGGGGAGCTGTTTTTT
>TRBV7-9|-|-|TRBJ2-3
CASSLSEVWESGDTQYF
TGTGCCAGCAGCTTATCTGAGGTATGGGAGTCGGGAGATACGCAGTATTTT
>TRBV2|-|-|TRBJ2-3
CASSEAFYEAGTDTQYF
TGTGCCAGCAGTGAAGCTTTTTATGAAGCTGGCACAGATACGCAGTATTTT
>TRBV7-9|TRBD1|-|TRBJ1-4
CASSSDRVIEKLFF
TGTGCCAGCAGCTCCGACAGGGTGATTGAAAAACTGTTTTTT
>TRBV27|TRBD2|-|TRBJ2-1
CASSFSGSLTNEQFF
TGTGCCAGCAGTTTTAGCGGGAGTTTGACCAATGAGCAGTTCTTC
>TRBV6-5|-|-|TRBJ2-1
CASSYARGSYNEQFF
TGTGCCAGCAGTTATGCGAGGGGCTCCTACAATGAGCAGTTCTTC
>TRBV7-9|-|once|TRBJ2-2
CASPDNSHAPTGELFF
TGTGCCAGCCCCGACAACTCCCACGCCCCCACCGGGGAGCTGTTTTTT
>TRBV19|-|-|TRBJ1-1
CASSIVGQQLMNTEAFF
TGTGCCAGTAGTATAGTAGGACAGCAACTTATGAACACTGAAGCTTTCTTT
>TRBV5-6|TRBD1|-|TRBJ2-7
CASSRGQGSYEQYF
TGTGCCAGCAGCCGTGGACAGGGGTCCTACGAGCAGTACTTC
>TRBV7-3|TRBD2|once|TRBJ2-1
CASSAIAGAYNEQFF
TGTGCCAGCAGCGCAATAGCGGGAGCCTACAATGAGCAGTTCTTC
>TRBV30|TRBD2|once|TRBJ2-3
CAWRSTSGFYTDTQYF
TGTGCCTGGAGGTCAACTAGCGGGTTCTACACAGATACGCAGTATTTT